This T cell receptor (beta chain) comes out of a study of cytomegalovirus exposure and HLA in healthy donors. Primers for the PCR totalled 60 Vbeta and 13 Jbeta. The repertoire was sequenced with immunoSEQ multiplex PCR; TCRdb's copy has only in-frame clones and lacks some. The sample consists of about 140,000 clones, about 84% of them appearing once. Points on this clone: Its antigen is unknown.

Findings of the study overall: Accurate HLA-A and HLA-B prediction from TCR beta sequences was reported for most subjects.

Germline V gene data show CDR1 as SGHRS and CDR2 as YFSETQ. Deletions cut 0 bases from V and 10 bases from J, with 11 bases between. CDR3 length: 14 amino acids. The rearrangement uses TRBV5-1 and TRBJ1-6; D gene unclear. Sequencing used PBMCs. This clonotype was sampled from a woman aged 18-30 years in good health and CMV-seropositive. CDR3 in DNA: TGCGCCAGCAGCTTGGCGGGAAGAGGGTCACCCCTCCACTTT. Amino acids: CASSLAGRGSPLHF.